The rows below give T cell receptor beta chains drawn from one sample of a study of blood T cell repertoires in COVID-19. The repertoire was sequenced with immunoSEQ multiplex PCR; TCRdb's copy has only in-frame clones and lacks some. The sample yields 250,000 or so clones, nearly 95% seen once. The sequenced sample was peripheral blood. The receptors derive from a man aged 30 to 45 with COVID-19, enrolled during active disease. CDR3s include the opening cysteine and the closing phenylalanine or tryptophan. The D gene is left open where the match is weak. The size of a clone is reported for some rows only, either as once, few or many, or as a class for expanded clones.

J gene | D gene | V gene | clone size | CDR3 DNA | CDR3 protein
TRBJ1-1 | NA | TRBV7-9 | NA | TGTGCCAGCCTGAAAGCTTTCGGCACTGAAGCTTTCTTT | CASLKAFGTEAFF
TRBJ1-3 | TRBD1 | TRBV3-1/TRBV3-2 | NA | TGTGCCAGCAGCCAGAACCGGGACAGGTTGAGCTCTGGAAACACCATATATTTT | CASSQNRDRLSSGNTIYF
TRBJ1-4 | NA | TRBV7-9 | NA | TGTGCCAGCAGCTTGTCGGGGAGCGAAAAACTGTTTTTT | CASSLSGSEKLFF
TRBJ2-1 | NA | TRBV9 | NA | TGTGCCAGCAGCGTAGGAGGAATGGCCTACAATGAGCAGTTCTTC | CASSVGGMAYNEQFF
TRBJ1-6 | NA | TRBV5-6 | NA | TGTGCCAGCACCTGGGGGCTCAAGAGCTATAATTCACCCCTCCACTTT | CASTWGLKSYNSPLHF
TRBJ1-1 | NA | TRBV6-1 | NA | TGTGCCAGCAGTGAAAATTACCAGGGCGAAGCTTTCTTT | CASSENYQGEAFF
TRBJ1-4 | NA | TRBV6-1 | once | TGTGCCAGCAGTGAAAGCCCCTTCGGGGAAAAACTGTTTTTT | CASSESPFGEKLFF
TRBJ2-3 | NA | TRBV5-4 | NA | TGTGCCGAAGCGCGGGGAGATACGCAGTATTTT | CAEARGDTQYF
TRBJ1-2 | NA | TRBV7-3 | NA | TGTGCCAGCAGCCCCCACGGGGAGGGGGGCTACACCTTC | CASSPHGEGGYTF
TRBJ1-2 | NA | TRBV7-3 | NA | TGTGCCAGCAGCACCCCGGGGGGGTATGGCTACACCTTC | CASSTPGGYGYTF
TRBJ2-5 | NA | TRBV1 | NA | TGCACCAGCAGCCAAGAGGGAGGAGGTGATATAGCGGGGGGAAAAGAGACCCAGTACTTC | CTSSQEGGGDIAGGKETQYF
TRBJ1-2 | NA | TRBV6-6 | NA | TGTGCCAGCAGTCGCAGCTATGGCTACACCTTC | CASSRSYGYTF
TRBJ1-4 | NA | TRBV7-9 | NA | TGTGCCAGCAGCTTAGGGGCAGGGGAGAGGGAAAAACTGTTTTTT | CASSLGAGEREKLFF
TRBJ2-1 | NA | TRBV7-3 | NA | TGTGCCAGCAGCTTAAGTCCGGACAGCCTACCGAGCTCCTACAATGAGCAGTTCTTC | CASSLSPDSLPSSYNEQFF
TRBJ1-2 | NA | TRBV7-3 | NA | TGTGCCAGCGCCGCGGGCTCAACCTATGGCTACACCTTC | CASAAGSTYGYTF
TRBJ1-1 | NA | TRBV19 | NA | TGTGCCAGTAGTAGTCAAGGGGTTTTGAGCACTGAAGCTTTCTTT | CASSSQGVLSTEAFF
TRBJ1-5 | TRBD1 | TRBV27 | NA | TGTGCCAGCAGCCTGACAGGGGGTGAAGATCAGCCCCAGCATTTT | CASSLTGGEDQPQHF
TRBJ2-2 | TRBD2 | TRBV19 | NA | TGTGCCAGTAGTAGGGGGACTACAAACACCGGGGAGCTGTTTTTT | CASSRGTTNTGELFF
TRBJ2-2 | NA | TRBV12-3/TRBV12-4 | once | TGTGCCAGCAGCTCCAGAAGGGAGCTGTTTTTT | CASSSRRELFF